This T cell receptor beta chain was sequenced during a study of regulatory T cells in long-lasting Graves disease. CDR3 length: 16 residues. Germline V gene data show CDR1 as SGHDN and CDR2 as FVKESK. V was clipped by 2 bases and J by 0 bases; unmatched bases: 3. CDR3 regions were amplified by Arm-PCR using iRepertoire HTBI primers to build TCR beta libraries. TCRdb reanalysed the multiplex PCR reads using MiXCR and keeps one entry per CDR3 protein. The sample comprises 360,000 or so distinct CDR3 sequences, 12% of which are singletons, and under 20% rests with the top ten. The time point denotes: newly diagnosed GD, antithyroid drugs for less than 3 months. The TCR library was made from RNA extracted from PBMCs. This clonotype showed up many times. These data also featured in a second study, about T cells in Graves' hyperthyroidism and ophthalmopathy. This second report adds: The HTBI primer set drove a first-round RT-PCR of the TCR CDR3.

The source is a woman in her late teens or twenties with Graves disease. The chain uses TRBV14 and TRBJ2-1, with 8 nucleotides matching TRBD2. Sequences were derived from peripheral blood mononuclear cells (PBMCs), sampled at new diagnosis, from a patient treated with antithyroid drugs. The CDR3 DNA reads as TGTGCCAGCAGCCAACTGAGCGGGAGCTCCTACAATGAGCAGTTCTTC. This encodes CASSQLSGSSYNEQFF.